Presented here are 14 T cell receptor beta chains from one specimen sequenced in a study of T-cell memory formation after mild COVID-19. Each CDR3 protein is one row after TCRdb ran MiXCR on the 5' RACE reads. The sample records around 440,000 distinct CDR3 sequences, about 20% being singletons. Sequenced material: PBMCs or a T cell subset sorted from them (not recorded which). These receptors were taken from an adult woman who had mild COVID-19 (a few samples of this study predate the infection). Cell type and time point are not known.

V gene TRBV12-3 or TRBV12-4 combines with J gene TRBJ2-2; D remains ambiguous. This CDR3 contains 13 residues. The germline V and J ends were trimmed by 7 bases and 7 bases, with 13 bases remaining between them. The CDR3 region has the DNA TGTGCCAGCAACGGACCCTTAAACGGGGAGCTGTTTTTT. As protein: CASNGPLNGELFF.

The chain has TRBV27 and TRBJ2-2, with TRBD1 as a possible D gene (6 bases). The CDR3 sequence is 17 residues long. Trimming took off 5 bases at V and 1 base at J, with 17 bases between the two ends. Germline-derived CDR1 and CDR2 are MNHEY and SMNVEV (reference sequence). CDR3 DNA: TGTGCCAGCAGTCTCCTCGCGTGGGGGCTGAACACCGGGGAGCTGTTTTTT. Encoded protein: CASSLLAWGLNTGELFF.

The chain joins TRBV6-5 to TRBJ2-5; 8 bases are shared with TRBD1. V shed 2 bases, J shed 2 bases, and the junction held 4 bases outside the gene matches. Germline lookup yields CDR1 MNHEY and CDR2 SVGAGI. The CDR3 runs to 15 residues. The CDR3, as DNA: TGTGCCAGCAGTTACGACAGGGGCCTTCAAGAGACCCAGTACTTC. This translates into CASSYDRGLQETQYF.

The chain has TRBV29-1 and TRBJ2-7; TRBD2 is a possible D gene (6 bases). V was shortened by 7 bases and J by 6 bases, with 16 bases between the two germline ends. The length of the CDR3 is 12 residues. Looked up from germline, CDR1 is SQVTM and CDR2 is ANQGSEA. This chain's CDR3 is CSALGSGGEQYF. In nucleotides, the CDR3 is TGCAGCGCACTGGGGTCCGGGGGCGAGCAGTACTTC.

This clonotype was observed a handful of times. The chain carries TRBV4-3 and TRBJ2-1; unclear D gene. The CDR3 runs to 13 residues. In germline, CDR1 is LGHNA, CDR2 YSLEER. V was pared by 0 bases and J by 5 bases, with 5 bases between. Here the CDR3 DNA reads TGCGCCAGCAGCCAAGATTCGGACAATGAGCAGTTCTTC. This encodes CASSQDSDNEQFF.

The chain recombines TRBV3-1 with TRBJ2-1, with TRBD2 matching 12 bases. CDR3 length: 15 residues. The germline V gene encodes CDR1 LGHDT and CDR2 YNNKEL (reference sequence). Losses at the gene ends were 5 bases for V and 6 bases for J; bases not matched to a gene: 5. The CDR3 spells CASSDLAGGFNEQFF. CDR3 nucleotides: TGTGCCAGCAGCGACCTAGCGGGAGGGTTCAATGAGCAGTTCTTC.

The chain is built from TRBV5-1 and TRBJ2-1, with 14 bases aligning to TRBD2. Germline CDR1 is SGHRS and CDR2 is YFSETQ. The CDR3 runs 15 residues. V lost 4 bases to trimming and J lost 8 bases; unmatched junction nucleotides: 5. CDR3 sequence: CASSPGTSGSYEQFF. The DNA of the CDR3 is TGCGCCAGCAGCCCCGGGACTAGCGGGAGCTATGAGCAGTTCTTC.

Only a few counts were recorded for this clonotype. This chain uses TRBV5-1 with TRBJ2-5, with 9 positions matching TRBD2. The CDR3 loop spans 17 amino acids. V shed 5 bases, J shed 4 bases, and the junction held 15 bases outside the gene matches. Germline CDR1 reads SGHRS; CDR2 reads YFSETQ. This CDR3 reads CASSSPPRPAGGETQYF. For the CDR3, the DNA is TGCGCCAGCAGTTCCCCTCCGCGGCCAGCGGGAGGAGAGACCCAGTACTTC.

The chain has TRBV5-1 and TRBJ2-7; the match to TRBD2 covers 12 bases. V lost 0 bases and J lost 5; bases outside the gene matches: 12. CDR1 and CDR2 (germline): SGHRS, YFSETQ. This CDR3 has 18 residues. DNA of the CDR3: TGCGCCAGCAGCTTGGCCGAACTAGCGGGGGGTAGTGACGACGAGCAGTACTTC. This encodes CASSLAELAGGSDDEQYF.

This clonotype turned up a few times. This sequence joins TRBV11-2 and TRBJ2-2; D remains unclear. The CDR3 totals 15 residues. The germline CDR1 and CDR2 sequences are SGHAT and FQNNGV. Trimming took off 0 bases at V and 11 bases at J, with 16 bases between the two ends. As DNA, the CDR3 is TGTGCCAGCAGCTTAGATCTTTTCAGGATTCCTGAGCTGTTTTTT. Residues: CASSLDLFRIPELFF.

This clonotype was seen ten or more times. The rearrangement links TRBV9 to TRBJ2-7, with 9 nucleotides matching TRBD2. V was pared by 0 bases and J by 8 bases, with 6 bases of the junction left unmatched. CDR1 SGDLS and CDR2 YYNGEE come from the germline V gene. The CDR3 runs 14 residues. The CDR3 DNA sequence: TGTGCCAGCAGCGTAGAAGCGGGGGGCCCTAAGCAGTACTTC. Translation gives CASSVEAGGPKQYF.

This chain links TRBV6-1 with TRBJ2-1; D not resolved. Germline CDR1 MNHNS, CDR2 SASEGT. Trimming removed 2 bases at V and 6 bases at J, with 5 bases between. The CDR3 has 12 amino acids. The CDR3 region has the DNA TGTGCCAGCAGTGAAAGGACCAATGAGCAGTTCTTC. Its protein product is CASSERTNEQFF.

V and J are TRBV27 and TRBJ2-7; D not resolved. The germline CDR1 and CDR2 sequences are MNHEY and SMNVEV (reference sequence). The germline V and J ends were trimmed by 6 bases and 3 bases, with 12 bases remaining between them. The CDR3 is 13 amino acids. The CDR3: CASSHGPLYEQYF. For the CDR3, the DNA is TGTGCCAGCAGCCACGGACCCCTCTACGAGCAGTACTTC.

The chain recombines TRBV5-1 with TRBJ2-3; D assignment may be TRBD1 or TRBD2 (5 bases each). This CDR3 comprises 14 residues. V lost 0 bases, J lost 6 bases, and 11 bases lay in between. Germline V gives CDR1 SGHRS, CDR2 YFSETQ. CDR3 in amino acids: CASSLARDGDTQYF. CDR3 nucleotides: TGCGCCAGCAGCTTGGCTCGGGACGGGGATACGCAGTATTTT.